This T cell receptor (beta chain) was observed in a study of cytomegalovirus exposure and HLA in healthy donors. Study findings and constraints: Later analysis identified a missense DCLRE1C variant that was linked to TCR beta V- and J-gene trimming.

With regard to this clone: As yet, its antigen is unknown.

The CDR3 spans 15 residues. Germline CDR1 reads LNHDA; CDR2 reads SQIVND (reference sequence). V was shortened by 5 bases and J by 3 bases, with 17 bases between the two germline ends. PCR primers comprised 60 Vbeta and 13 Jbeta primers. Generated by immunoSEQ multiplex PCR, the TCRdb table keeps only in-frame clones and is missing some. The data show 150,000 to 200,000 clones, 75% to 90% seen once. The chain is built from TRBV19 and TRBJ2-7; no clear D gene. This TCR came from a man aged 30 to 39 in good health and CMV-seropositive. Material for sequencing was PBMCs. The CDR3 nucleotides are TGTGCCAGTAGTGCAGGAAGGTCTCCCCACTACGAGCAGTACTTC. Residues: CASSAGRSPHYEQYF.